This is a list of T cell receptor beta chains from one sample in a study of blood T cell repertoires in COVID-19. Here immunoSEQ multiplex PCR was the method, and the copy in TCRdb shows in-frame clones only, minus some. The table records approximately 230,000 clones, about 91% of them present only once. Input material: peripheral blood. These receptors all stem from an older man with acute or convalescent COVID-19. CDR3s leave out the opening cysteine and the closing phenylalanine or tryptophan.

TRBV12-3/TRBV12-4	ASSDRVPYEQY
TRBV19	ASSIAGSTYEQY
TRBV18	ASSPLVTYEQY
TRBV19	ASSIRTGHTNYGYT
TRBV27	ASSWAPPAYNEQF
TRBV5-1	ASSLGQGQTQY
TRBV29-1	SVEGTDEYGYT
TRBV11-2	ASSLGGDPSTDTQY
TRBV5-1	ASSLLGQVNEKLF
TRBV2	ASSEGLYSNQPQH
TRBV12-3/TRBV12-4	ASSLVQDTEAF
TRBV21-1	ASSFLYRDRGPGDEQY
TRBV29-1	SARTGATSGNTIY
TRBV28	ASGTGGPVNEQF
TRBV5-4	ASSDRDRERGASTDTQY
TRBV7-6	ASSPFGGYSNQPQH
TRBV6-5	ASMTSGSSYNEQF
TRBV4-1	ASSLSGGFTDTQY
TRBV6-2/TRBV6-3	ASSYGLAGGLSYEQY
TRBV6-5	ASRSDRGPLEEQY
TRBV4-1	ASSQPGTSGGPTGELF
TRBV19	ASSFRQGVTQY
TRBV2	ASSSDRAGQPQH
TRBV3-1/TRBV3-2	ASSQVSNTGELF
TRBV18	ASSQGGSDTEAF
TRBV6-5	ASTSSRGNQPQH
TRBV7-6	ASSPRRVGNQETQY
TRBV18	ASSPGATEAF
TRBV5-5	ASSLRVGQGSPLH
TRBV9	ASSLGQGISYEQY
TRBV10-3	AISEGGDEQF